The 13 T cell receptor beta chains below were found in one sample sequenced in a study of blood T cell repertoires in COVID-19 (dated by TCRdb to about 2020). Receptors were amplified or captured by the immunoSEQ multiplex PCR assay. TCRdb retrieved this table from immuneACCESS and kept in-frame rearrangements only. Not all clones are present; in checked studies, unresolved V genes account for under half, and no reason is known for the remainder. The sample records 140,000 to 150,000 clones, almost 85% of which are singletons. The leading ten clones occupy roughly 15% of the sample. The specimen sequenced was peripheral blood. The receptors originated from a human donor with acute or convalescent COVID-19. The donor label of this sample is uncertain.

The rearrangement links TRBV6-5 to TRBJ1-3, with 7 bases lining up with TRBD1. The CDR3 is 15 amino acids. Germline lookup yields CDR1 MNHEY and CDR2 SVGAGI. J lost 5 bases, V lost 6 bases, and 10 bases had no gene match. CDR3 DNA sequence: TGTGCCAGCAGCCTAATACAGGGGACACGAAACACCATATATTTT. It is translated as CASSLIQGTRNTIYF.

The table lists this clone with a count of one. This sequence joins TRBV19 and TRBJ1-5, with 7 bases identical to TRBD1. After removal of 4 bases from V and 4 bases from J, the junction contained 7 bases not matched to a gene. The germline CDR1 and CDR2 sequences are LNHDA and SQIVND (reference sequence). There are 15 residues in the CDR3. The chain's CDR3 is CASSREAGGNQPQHF. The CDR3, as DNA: TGTGCCAGTAGTAGAGAGGCAGGGGGTAATCAGCCCCAGCATTTT.

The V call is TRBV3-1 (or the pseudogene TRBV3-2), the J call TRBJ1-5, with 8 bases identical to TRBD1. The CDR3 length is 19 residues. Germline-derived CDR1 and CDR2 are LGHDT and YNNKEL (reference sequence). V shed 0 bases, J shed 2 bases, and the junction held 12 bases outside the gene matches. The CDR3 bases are TGTGCCAGCAGCCAAGATGTTAGCAGGGGGCGCGAGGGCAATCAGCCCCAGCATTTT. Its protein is CASSQDVSRGREGNQPQHF.

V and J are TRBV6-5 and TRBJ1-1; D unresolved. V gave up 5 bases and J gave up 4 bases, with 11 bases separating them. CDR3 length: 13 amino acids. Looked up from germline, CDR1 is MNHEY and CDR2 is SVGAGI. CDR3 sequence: CASSPHWSTEAFF. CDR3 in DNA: TGTGCCAGCAGTCCGCACTGGAGCACTGAAGCTTTCTTT.

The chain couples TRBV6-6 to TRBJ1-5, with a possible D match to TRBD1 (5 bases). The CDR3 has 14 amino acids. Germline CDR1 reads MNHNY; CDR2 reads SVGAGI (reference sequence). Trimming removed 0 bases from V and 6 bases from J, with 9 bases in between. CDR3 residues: CASSYSGGSQPQHF. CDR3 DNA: TGTGCCAGCAGTTACTCGGGGGGTAGTCAGCCCCAGCATTTT.

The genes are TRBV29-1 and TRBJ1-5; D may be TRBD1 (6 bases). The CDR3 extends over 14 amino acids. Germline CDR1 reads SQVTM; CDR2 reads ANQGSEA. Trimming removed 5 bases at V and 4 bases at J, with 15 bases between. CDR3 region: CSVRGRGPNQPQHF. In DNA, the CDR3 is TGCAGCGTTAGGGGCAGGGGCCCTAATCAGCCCCAGCATTTT.

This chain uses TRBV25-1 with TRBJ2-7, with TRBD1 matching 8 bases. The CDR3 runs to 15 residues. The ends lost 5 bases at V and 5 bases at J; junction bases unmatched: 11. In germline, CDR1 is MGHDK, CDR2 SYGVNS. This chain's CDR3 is CASSRDRGGMDEQYF. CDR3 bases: TGTGCCAGCAGTAGAGACAGGGGCGGTATGGACGAGCAGTACTTC.

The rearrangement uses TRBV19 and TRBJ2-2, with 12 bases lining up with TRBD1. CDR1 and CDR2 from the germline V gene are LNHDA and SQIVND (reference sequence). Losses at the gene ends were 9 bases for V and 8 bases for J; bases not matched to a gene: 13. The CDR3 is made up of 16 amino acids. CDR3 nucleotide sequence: TGTGCCAGCAGACCGGGGGACAGGGGGCGCCTTGGGGAGCTGTTTTTT. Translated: CASRPGDRGRLGELFF. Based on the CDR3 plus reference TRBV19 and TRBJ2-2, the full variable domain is DGGITQSPKYLFRKEGQNVTLSCEQNLNHDAMYWYRQDPGQGLRLIYYSQIVNDFQKGDIAEGYSVSREKKESFPLTVTSAQKNPTAFYLCASRPGDRGRLGELFFGEGSRLTVL.

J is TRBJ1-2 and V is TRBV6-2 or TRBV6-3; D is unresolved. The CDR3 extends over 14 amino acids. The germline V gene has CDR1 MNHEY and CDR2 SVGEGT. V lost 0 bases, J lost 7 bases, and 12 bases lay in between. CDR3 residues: CASSYSTVSFGYTF. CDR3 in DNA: TGTGCCAGCAGTTACTCGACTGTAAGCTTTGGCTACACCTTC.

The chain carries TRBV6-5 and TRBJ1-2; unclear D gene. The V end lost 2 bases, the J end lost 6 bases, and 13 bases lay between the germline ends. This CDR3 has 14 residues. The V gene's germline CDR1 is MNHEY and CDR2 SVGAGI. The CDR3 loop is CASSYGRRPNGYTF. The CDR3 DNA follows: TGTGCCAGCAGTTACGGTCGCAGGCCGAATGGCTACACCTTC.

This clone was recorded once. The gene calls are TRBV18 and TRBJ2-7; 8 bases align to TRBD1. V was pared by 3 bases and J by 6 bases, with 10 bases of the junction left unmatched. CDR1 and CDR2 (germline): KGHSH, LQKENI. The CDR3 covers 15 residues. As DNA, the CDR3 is TGTGCCAGCTCACCCGGACAGGGTCTTGGATCCGAGCAGTACTTC. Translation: CASSPGQGLGSEQYF.

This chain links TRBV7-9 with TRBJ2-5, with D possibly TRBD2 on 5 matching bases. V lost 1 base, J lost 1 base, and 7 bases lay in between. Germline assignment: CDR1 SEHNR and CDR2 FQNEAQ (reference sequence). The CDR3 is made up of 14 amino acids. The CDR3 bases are TGTGCCAGCAGCTTAGGGCGGGCCCAAGAGACCCAGTACTTC. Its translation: CASSLGRAQETQYF.

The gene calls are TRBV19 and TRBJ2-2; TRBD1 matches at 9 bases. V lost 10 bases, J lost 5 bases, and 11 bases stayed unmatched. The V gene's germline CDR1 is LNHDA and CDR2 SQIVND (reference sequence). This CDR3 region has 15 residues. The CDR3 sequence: CATKLGTGRTGELFF. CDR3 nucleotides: TGTGCCACAAAATTAGGGACAGGGAGGACCGGGGAGCTGTTTTTT.